This TCR beta chain originates from a study of liver allograft versus peripheral blood T cells. Study overall: T cell receptor repertoires in transplanted livers were compared with those in recipients' peripheral blood.

The V gene lost 0 bases and the J gene lost 0 bases, with 9 bases spanning the gap. The germline V gene has CDR1 MNHNY and CDR2 SVGAGI (reference sequence). This CDR3 comprises 16 residues. TCRdb independently ran MiXCR on the reads; one entry per CDR3 protein. Among about 7,900 distinct CDR3 sequences, 15% to 20% were seen once, and the ten largest hold 25%. Whole-study results and caveats: Intragraft liver T cell receptor repertoires reportedly differed from peripheral blood repertoires.

This clonotype is labeled medium-sized. Its antigen remains unknown. The chain uses TRBV6-6 and TRBJ2-1; D is uncertain. The source of this sequence is a human patient who had a liver transplant. These T cells may partly come from the graft donor. DNA for the CDR3: TGTGCCAGCAGTTACTCGGGTATTCCCTCCTACAATGAGCAGTTCTTC. It translates to CASSYSGIPSYNEQFF.